The clone carrying this T cell receptor beta chain was detected once. Clones were sequenced by immunoSEQ multiplex PCR, and TCRdb holds only the in-frame ones, with some missing. The repertoire holds a few hundred thousand clones, with 90% as singletons. This sample was taken from a study of control samples from healthy donors and cancer patients. V lost 0 bases and J 1 base, leaving 5 bases between the germline ends. The CDR3 spans 15 residues. CDR1 and CDR2 (germline): SGHNT, YYREEE (reference sequence). This sequence joins TRBV5-4 and TRBJ1-6; D is ambiguous. Sequencing used PBMCs. The TCR sequence derives from a man aged 35 to 55 with head and neck cancer. This CDR3 is CASSLERSYNSPLHF. Written as DNA, the CDR3 is TGTGCCAGCAGCTTGGAAAGATCCTATAATTCACCCCTCCACTTT.